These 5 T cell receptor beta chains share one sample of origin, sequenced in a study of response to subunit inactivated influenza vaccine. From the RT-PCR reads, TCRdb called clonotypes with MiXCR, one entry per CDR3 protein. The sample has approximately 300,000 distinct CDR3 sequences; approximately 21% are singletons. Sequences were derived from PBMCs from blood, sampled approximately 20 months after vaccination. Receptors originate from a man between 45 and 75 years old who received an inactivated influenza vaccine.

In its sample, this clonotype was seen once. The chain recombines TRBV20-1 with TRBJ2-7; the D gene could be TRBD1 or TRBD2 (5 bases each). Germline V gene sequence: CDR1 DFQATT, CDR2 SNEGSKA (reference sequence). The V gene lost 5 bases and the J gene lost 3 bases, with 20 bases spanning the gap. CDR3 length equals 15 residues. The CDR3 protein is CSASSMGENIYEQYF. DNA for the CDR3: TGCAGTGCTTCCTCCATGGGGGAGAACATCTACGAGCAGTACTTC.

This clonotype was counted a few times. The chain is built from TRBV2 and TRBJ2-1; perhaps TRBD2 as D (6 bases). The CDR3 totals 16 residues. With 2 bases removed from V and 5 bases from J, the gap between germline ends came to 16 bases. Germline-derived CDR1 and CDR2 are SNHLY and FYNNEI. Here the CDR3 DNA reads TGTGCCAGCAGTGAAATTGTATGGGCTAGCGACAATGAGCAGTTCTTC. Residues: CASSEIVWASDNEQFF.

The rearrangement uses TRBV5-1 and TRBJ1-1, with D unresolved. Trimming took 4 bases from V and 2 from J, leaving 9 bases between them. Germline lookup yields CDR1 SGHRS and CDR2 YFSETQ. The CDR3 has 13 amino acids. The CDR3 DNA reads TGCGCCAGCAGCGGCGGGTTTAACACTGAAGCTTTCTTT. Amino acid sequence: CASSGGFNTEAFF.

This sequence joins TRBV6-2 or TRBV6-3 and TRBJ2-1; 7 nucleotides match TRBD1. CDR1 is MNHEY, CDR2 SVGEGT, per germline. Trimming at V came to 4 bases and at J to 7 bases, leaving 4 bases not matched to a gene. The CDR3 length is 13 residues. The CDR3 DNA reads TGTGCCAGCAGTTTCAGGGGGTCGAATGAGCAGTTCTTC. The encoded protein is CASSFRGSNEQFF.

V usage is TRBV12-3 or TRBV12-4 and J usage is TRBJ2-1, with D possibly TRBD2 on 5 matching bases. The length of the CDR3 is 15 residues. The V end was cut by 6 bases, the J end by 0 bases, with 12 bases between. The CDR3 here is CASRESGISYNEQFF. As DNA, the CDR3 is TGTGCCAGCAGGGAATCGGGGATCTCCTACAATGAGCAGTTCTTC.